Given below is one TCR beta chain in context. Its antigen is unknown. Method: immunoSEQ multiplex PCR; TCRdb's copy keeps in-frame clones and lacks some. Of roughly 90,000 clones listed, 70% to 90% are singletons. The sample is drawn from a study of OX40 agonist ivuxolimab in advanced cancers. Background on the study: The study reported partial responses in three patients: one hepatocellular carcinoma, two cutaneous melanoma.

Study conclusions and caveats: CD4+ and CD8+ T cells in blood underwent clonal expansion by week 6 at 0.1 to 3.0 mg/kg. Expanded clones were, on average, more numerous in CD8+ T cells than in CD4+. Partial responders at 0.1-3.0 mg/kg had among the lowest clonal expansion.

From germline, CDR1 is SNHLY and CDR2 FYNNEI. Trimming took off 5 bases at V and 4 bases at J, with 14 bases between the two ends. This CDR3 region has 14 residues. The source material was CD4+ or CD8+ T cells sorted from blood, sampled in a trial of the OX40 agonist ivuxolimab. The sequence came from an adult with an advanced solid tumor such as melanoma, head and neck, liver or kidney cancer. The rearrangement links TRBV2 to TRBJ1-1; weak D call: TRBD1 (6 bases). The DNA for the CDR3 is TGTGCCAGCAGTCCCGGGGGCGCGGGCACTGAAGCTTTCTTT. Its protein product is CASSPGGAGTEAFF.